The clone carrying this TCR beta chain is a singleton in its sample. The CDR3 runs 15 residues. The germline V gene has CDR1 MRHNA and CDR2 SNTAGT. V dropped 8 bases and J dropped 1 base, with 16 bases sitting between them. This sample is drawn from a study of blood T cell repertoires in COVID-19. On the study more broadly: The United States, Italy and Spain were the sources of the acute and convalescent COVID-19 samples. Nucleic acid was either cDNA or gDNA, and it came from T cells, B-cell-depleted T cells, or PBMCs.

In the source study's methods: Amplification with reference gene primers provided the estimates of nucleated cell counts. Sequencing was performed with immunoSEQ multiplex PCR; in TCRdb, only in-frame clones are kept and a portion is missing. V, J and clone size reflect that table, while D and trimming were determined from the DNA. Of about 12,000 clones in the sample, about nine tenths were seen once. This sequence originates from a woman between 65 and 79 years old with active COVID-19. This rearrangement joins TRBV6-4 to TRBJ2-3; D possibly corresponds to TRBD1 (6 bases). The sample comprised peripheral blood. The chain's CDR3 is CASYDGQGCTDTQYF. For the CDR3, the DNA is TGTGCCAGCTATGATGGTCAGGGGTGCACAGATACGCAGTATTTT.